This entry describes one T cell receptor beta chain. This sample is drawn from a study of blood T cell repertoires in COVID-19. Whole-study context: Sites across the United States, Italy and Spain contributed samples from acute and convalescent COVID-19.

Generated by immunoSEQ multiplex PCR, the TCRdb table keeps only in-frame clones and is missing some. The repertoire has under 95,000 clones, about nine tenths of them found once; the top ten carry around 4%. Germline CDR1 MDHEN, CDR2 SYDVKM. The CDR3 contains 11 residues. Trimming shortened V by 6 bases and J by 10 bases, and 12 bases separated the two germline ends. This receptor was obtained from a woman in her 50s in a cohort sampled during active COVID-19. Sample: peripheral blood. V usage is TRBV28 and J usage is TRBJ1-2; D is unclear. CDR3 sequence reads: CASSPITAYTF. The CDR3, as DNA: TGTGCCAGCAGCCCTATTACCGCCTACACCTTC.